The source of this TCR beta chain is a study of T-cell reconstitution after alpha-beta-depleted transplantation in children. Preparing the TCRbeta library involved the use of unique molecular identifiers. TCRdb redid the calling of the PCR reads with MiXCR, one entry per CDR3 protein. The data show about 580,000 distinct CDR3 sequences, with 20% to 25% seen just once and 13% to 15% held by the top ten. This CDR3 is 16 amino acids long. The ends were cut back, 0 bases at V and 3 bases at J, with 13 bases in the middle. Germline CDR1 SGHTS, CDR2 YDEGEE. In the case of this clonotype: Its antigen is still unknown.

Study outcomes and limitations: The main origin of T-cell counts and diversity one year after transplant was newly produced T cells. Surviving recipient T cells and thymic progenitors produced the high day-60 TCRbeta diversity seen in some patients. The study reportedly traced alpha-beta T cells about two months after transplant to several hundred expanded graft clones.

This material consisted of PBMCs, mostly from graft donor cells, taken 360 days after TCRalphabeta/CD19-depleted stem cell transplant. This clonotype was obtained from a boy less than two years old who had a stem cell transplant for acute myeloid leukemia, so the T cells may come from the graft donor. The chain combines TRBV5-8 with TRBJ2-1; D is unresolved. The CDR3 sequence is CASSLDGRRVYNEQFF. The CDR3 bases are TGTGCCAGCAGCTTGGACGGTCGTAGGGTCTACAATGAGCAGTTCTTC.